This TCR beta chain stems from a study of cytomegalovirus exposure and HLA in healthy donors. Overall study findings and caveats: A few of the chains that were CMV-associated were confirmed in vitro to be specific for CMV antigens. Later analysis showed most CMV-associated TCR beta chains appearing HLA-restricted. V- and J-gene trimming in TCR beta was tied to a missense DCLRE1C variant by an analysis performed later.

The trim removed 4 bases at V and 6 bases at J, leaving 7 bases unmatched. CDR1 and CDR2 (germline): SGHDN, FVKESK. The CDR3 totals 15 residues. Notes on this clone: Its antigen is currently unknown.

The PCR had 60 Vbeta and 13 Jbeta primers. TCRdb keeps only in-frame clones here, not all; method: immunoSEQ multiplex PCR. The sample shows more than 95,000 clones, 65% to 80% of them seen only once. The receptor was derived from a woman aged 55-69 years in good health and CMV-seropositive. The chain has TRBV14 and TRBJ2-2, with 8 bases matching TRBD1. Sequenced: PBMCs. The CDR3 spells CASSLFSGGSGELFF. CDR3 in DNA: TGTGCCAGCAGCCTTTTCTCAGGGGGCTCCGGGGAGCTGTTTTTT.